The text below deals with one T cell receptor beta chain. Its antigen is currently unknown. The Oncomine TCR Beta short-read assay was applied to DNA of cultured CD4+ T cells. TCRdb re-called the PCR reads through MiXCR, storing one row per CDR3 protein. The data show roughly 20,000 distinct CDR3 sequences, 50% to 60% seen once. The sample comes from a study of vaccination and CD4 T cells after COVID-19. Study background: Cells were stimulated with overlapping spike peptides from SARS-CoV-2, HCoV-NL63, HCoV-OC43 and HCoV-229E.

The treatment was: roughly ten-day PBMC culture with coronavirus spike peptide pools or control peptides (ViraFEST assay). This CDR3 has 13 amino acids. V was pared by 5 bases and J by 7 bases, with 7 bases of the junction left unmatched. Per germline, CDR1 SEHNR and CDR2 FQNEAQ (reference sequence). The chain recombines TRBV7-9 with TRBJ1-2; TRBD1 agrees at 7 bases. The receptor was derived from a human donor who had recovered from COVID-19. Sequenced sample: CD4+ T cells from blood, cultured in vitro. Written as DNA, the CDR3 is TGTGCCAGCAGCCCAGGGGGGGAGACTGGCTACACCTTC. It translates to CASSPGGETGYTF.